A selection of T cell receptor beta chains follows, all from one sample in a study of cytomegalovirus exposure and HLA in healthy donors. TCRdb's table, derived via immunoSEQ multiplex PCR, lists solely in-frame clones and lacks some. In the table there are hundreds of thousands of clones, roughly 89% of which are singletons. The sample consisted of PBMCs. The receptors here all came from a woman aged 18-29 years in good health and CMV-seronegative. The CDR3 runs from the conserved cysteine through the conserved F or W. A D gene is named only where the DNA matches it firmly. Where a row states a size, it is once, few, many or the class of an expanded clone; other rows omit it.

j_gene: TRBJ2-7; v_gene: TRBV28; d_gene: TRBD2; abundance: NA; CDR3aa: CASSGLAGGDSVEQYF; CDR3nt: TGTGCCAGCAGTGGACTAGCGGGGGGAGATTCGGTCGAGCAGTACTTC
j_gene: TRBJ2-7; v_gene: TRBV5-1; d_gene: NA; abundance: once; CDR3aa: CASSSVSGGSYEQYF; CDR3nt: TGCGCCAGCAGCTCCGTTTCGGGGGGCAGCTACGAGCAGTACTTC
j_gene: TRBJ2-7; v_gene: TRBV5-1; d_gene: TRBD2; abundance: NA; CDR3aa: CASSPDPGLAGTHEQYF; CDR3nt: TGCGCCAGCAGCCCTGATCCGGGACTAGCGGGGACCCACGAGCAGTACTTC
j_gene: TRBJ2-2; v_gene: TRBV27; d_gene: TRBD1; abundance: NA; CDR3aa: CASSTLGQSTGELFF; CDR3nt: TGTGCCAGCAGTACCCTGGGACAGTCTACCGGGGAGCTGTTTTTT
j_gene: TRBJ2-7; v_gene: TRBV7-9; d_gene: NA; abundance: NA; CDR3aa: CASSLYTYEQYF; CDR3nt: TGTGCCAGCAGCTTGTACACGTACGAGCAGTACTTC
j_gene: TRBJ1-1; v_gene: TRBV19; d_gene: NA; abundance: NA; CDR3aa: CASEGRLKNTEAFF; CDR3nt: TGTGCCAGTGAGGGTAGGCTAAAGAACACTGAAGCTTTCTTT
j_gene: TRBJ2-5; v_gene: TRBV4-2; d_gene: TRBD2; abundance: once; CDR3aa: CASSQDPGTSEYGTQYF; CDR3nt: TGTGCCAGCAGCCAAGATCCTGGTACTAGCGAATATGGGACCCAGTACTTC
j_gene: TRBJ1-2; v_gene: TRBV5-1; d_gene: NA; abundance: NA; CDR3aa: CASSLDPPGAGGYTF; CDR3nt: TGCGCCAGCAGCTTGGACCCCCCAGGGGCCGGTGGCTACACCTTC
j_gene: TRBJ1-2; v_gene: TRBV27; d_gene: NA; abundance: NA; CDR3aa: CASRRGSSYGYTF; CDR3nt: TGTGCCAGCAGGAGAGGATCCTCCTATGGCTACACCTTC
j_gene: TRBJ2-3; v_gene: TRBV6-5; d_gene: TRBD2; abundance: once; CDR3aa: CASSYTGLAEDTQYF; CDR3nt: TGTGCCAGCAGTTATACCGGACTAGCGGAAGATACGCAGTATTTT
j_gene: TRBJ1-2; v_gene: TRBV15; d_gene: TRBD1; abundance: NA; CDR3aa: CATSRDQGGQERGYTF; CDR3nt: TGTGCCACCAGCAGAGATCAAGGGGGACAGGAACGTGGCTACACCTTC
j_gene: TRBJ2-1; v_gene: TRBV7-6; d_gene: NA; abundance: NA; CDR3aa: CASSPTWDIYNEQFF; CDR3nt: TGTGCCAGCAGCCCGACCTGGGACATTTACAATGAGCAGTTCTTC
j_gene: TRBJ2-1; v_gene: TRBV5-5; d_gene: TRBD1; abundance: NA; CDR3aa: CASSLTRDRVYNEQFF; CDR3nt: TGTGCCAGCAGCCTTACCCGGGACAGGGTGTATAATGAGCAGTTCTTC
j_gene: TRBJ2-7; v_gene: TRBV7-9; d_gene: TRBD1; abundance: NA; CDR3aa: CASSPGGRSYEQYF; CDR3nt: TGTGCCAGCAGCCCAGGGGGCCGCTCCTACGAGCAGTACTTC
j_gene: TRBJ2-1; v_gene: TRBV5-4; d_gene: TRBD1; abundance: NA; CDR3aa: CASSSGQNNNEQFF; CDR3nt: TGTGCCAGCAGCTCGGGACAGAATAACAATGAGCAGTTCTTC
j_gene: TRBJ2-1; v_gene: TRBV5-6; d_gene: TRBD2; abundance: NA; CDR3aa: CASSPRRSGGYANNEQFF; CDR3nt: TGTGCCAGCAGCCCACGGAGGAGCGGGGGGTACGCTAACAATGAGCAGTTCTTC
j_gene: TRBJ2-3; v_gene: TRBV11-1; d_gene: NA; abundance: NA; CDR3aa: CASSLTGSSTDTQYF; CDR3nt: TGTGCCAGCAGCCTCACAGGATCGAGCACAGATACGCAGTATTTT
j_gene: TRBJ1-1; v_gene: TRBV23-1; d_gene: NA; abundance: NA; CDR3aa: CASSQGEWELTEAFF; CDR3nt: TGCGCCAGCAGTCAAGGGGAGTGGGAACTCACTGAAGCTTTCTTT
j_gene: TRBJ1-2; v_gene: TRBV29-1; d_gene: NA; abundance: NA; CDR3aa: CSAEGGGSGYGYTF; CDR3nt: TGCAGCGCCGAAGGGGGGGGTTCCGGCTATGGCTACACCTTC
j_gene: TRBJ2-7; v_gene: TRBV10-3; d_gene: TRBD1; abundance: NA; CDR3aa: CAIRDRGGYEQYF; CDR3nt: TGTGCCATCAGGGACAGGGGGGGTTACGAGCAGTACTTC
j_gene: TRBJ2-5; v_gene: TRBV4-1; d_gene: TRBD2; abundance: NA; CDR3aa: CASSQGLADQETQYF; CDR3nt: TGCGCCAGCAGCCAGGGACTAGCGGATCAAGAGACCCAGTACTTC
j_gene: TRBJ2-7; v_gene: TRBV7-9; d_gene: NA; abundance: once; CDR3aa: CASSSDVSGVPSYEQYF; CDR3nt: TGTGCCAGCAGCAGCGACGTGTCGGGGGTCCCCTCCTACGAGCAGTACTTC
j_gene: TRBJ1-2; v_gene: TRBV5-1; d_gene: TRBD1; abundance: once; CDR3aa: CASSTGGAGGYTF; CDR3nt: TGCGCCAGCAGTACAGGGGGCGCGGGAGGCTACACCTTC
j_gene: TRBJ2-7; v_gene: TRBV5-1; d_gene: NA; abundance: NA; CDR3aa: CASSLTALEGQYF; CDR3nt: TGCGCCAGCAGCTTGACGGCCCTTGAGGGGCAGTACTTC
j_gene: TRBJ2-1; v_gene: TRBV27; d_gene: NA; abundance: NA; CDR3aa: CASSLSSSSYNEQFF; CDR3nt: TGTGCCAGCAGTTTATCGAGTAGCTCCTACAATGAGCAGTTCTTC
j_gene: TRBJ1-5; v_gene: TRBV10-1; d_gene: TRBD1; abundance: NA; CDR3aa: CASRDRQGFSNQPQHF; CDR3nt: TGCGCCAGCAGAGATAGACAGGGATTTAGCAATCAGCCCCAGCATTTT